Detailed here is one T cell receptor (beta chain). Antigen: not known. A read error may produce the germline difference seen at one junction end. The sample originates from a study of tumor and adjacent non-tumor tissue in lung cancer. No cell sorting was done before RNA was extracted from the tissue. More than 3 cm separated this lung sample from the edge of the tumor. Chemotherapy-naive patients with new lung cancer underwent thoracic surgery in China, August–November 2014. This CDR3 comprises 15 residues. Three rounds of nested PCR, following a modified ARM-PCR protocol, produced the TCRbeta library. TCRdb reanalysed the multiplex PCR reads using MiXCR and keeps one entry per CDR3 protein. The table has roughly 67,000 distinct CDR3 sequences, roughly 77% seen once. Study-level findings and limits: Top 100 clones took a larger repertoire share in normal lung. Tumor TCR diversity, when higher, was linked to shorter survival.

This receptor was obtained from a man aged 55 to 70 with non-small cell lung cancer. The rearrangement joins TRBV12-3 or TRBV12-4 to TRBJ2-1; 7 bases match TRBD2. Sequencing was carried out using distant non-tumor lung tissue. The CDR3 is CASRFPQRDHNDLFF. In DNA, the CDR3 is TGTGCCAGCCGTTTCCCTCAGCGGGACCACAATGATTTGTTCTTC.